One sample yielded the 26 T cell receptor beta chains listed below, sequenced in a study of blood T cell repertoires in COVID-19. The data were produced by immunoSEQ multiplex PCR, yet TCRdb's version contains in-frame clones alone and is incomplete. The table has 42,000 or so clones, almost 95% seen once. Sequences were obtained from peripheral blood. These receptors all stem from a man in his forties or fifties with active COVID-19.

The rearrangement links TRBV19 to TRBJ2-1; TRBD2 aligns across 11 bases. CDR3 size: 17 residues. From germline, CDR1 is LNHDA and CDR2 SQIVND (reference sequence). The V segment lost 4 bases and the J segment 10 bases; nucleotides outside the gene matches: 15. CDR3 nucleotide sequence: TGTGCCAGTAGTAAAGTGGGGACTAGCGGTCCCCCCGGGGAGCAGTTCTTC. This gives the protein CASSKVGTSGPPGEQFF. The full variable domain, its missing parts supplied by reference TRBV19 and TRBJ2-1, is DGGITQSPKYLFRKEGQNVTLSCEQNLNHDAMYWYRQDPGQGLRLIYYSQIVNDFQKGDIAEGYSVSREKKESFPLTVTSAQKNPTAFYLCASSKVGTSGPPGEQFFGPGTRLTVL.

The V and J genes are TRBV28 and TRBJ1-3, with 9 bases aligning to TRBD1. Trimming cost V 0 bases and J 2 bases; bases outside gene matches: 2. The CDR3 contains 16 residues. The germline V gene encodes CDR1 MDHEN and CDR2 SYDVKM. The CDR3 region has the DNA TGTGCCAGCAGTTTATGGACAGGGGGAGCTGGAAACACCATATATTTT. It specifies CASSLWTGGAGNTIYF. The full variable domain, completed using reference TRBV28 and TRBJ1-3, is DVKVTQSSRYLVKRTGEKVFLECVQDMDHENMFWYRQDPGLGLRLIYFSYDVKMKEKGDIPEGYSVSREKKERFSLILESASTNQTSMYLCASSLWTGGAGNTIYFGEGSWLTVV.

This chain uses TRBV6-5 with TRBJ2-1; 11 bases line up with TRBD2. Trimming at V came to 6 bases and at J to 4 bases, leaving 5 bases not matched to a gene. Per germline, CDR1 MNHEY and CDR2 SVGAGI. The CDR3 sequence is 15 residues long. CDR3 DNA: TGTGCCAGCAGCGGACTAGCGGGCAGATACAATGAGCAGTTCTTC. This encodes CASSGLAGRYNEQFF.

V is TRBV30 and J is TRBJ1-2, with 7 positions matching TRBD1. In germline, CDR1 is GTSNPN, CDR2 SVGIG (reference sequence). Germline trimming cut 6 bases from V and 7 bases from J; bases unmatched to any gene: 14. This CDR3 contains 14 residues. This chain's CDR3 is CACPRGAGESGYTF. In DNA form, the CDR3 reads TGTGCCTGCCCCAGGGGGGCAGGGGAGAGTGGCTACACCTTC.

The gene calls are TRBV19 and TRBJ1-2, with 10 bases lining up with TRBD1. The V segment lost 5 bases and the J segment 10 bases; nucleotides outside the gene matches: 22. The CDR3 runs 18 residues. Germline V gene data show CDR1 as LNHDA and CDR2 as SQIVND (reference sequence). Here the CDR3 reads CASSPGTGVNRGSMIYTF. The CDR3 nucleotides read TGTGCCAGTAGTCCCGGGACAGGGGTAAATCGAGGGTCGATGATCTACACCTTC.

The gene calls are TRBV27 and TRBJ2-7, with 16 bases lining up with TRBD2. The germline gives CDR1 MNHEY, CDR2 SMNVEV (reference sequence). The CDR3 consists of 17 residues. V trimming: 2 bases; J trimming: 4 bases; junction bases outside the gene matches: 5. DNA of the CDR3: TGTGCCAGCAGTTTAGAGGGACTAGCGGGAGGGCCATACGAGCAGTACTTC. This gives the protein CASSLEGLAGGPYEQYF.

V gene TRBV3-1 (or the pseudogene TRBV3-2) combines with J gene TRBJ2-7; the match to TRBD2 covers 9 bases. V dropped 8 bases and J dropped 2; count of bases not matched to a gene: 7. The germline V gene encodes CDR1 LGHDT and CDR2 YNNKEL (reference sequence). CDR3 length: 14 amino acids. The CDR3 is CASATGGGAYEQYF. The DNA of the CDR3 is TGTGCCAGCGCGACGGGCGGGGGGGCCTACGAGCAGTACTTC.

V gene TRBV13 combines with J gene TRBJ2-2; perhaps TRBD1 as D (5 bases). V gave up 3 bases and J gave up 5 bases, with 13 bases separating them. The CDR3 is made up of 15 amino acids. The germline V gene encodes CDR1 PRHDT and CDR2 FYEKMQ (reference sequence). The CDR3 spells CASSFQGGRTGELFF. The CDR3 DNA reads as TGTGCCAGCAGCTTCCAGGGCGGTCGGACCGGGGAGCTGTTTTTT.

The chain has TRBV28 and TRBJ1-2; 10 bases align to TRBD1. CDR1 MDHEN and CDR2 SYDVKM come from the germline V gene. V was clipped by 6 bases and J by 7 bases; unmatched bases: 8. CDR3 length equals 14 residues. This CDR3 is CASRERQGAGGYTF. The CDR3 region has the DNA TGTGCCAGCAGGGAAAGACAGGGGGCTGGTGGCTACACCTTC.

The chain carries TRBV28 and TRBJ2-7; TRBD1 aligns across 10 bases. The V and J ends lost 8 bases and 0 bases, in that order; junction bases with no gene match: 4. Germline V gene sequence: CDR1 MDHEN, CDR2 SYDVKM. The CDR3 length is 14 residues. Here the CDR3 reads CASQGQGNSYEQYF. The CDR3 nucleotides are TGTGCCAGCCAGGGACAGGGGAACTCCTACGAGCAGTACTTC.

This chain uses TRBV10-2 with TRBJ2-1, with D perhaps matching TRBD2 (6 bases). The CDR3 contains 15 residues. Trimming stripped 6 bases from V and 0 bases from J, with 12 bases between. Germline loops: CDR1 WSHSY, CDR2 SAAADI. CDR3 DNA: TGCGCCAGCAGGTCGGGACTCCGCTCCTACAATGAGCAGTTCTTC. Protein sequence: CASRSGLRSYNEQFF.

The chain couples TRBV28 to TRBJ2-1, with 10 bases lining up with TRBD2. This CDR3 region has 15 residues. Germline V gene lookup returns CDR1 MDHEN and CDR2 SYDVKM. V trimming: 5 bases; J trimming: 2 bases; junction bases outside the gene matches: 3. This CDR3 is CASSRLAGAYNEQFF. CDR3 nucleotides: TGTGCCAGCAGTCGTCTAGCGGGGGCCTACAATGAGCAGTTCTTC.

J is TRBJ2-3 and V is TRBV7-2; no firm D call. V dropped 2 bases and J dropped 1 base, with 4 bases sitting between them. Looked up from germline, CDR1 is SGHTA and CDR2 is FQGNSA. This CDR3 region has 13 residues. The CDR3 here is CASSLIGTDTQYF. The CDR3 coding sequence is TGTGCCAGCAGCTTAATCGGCACAGATACGCAGTATTTT.

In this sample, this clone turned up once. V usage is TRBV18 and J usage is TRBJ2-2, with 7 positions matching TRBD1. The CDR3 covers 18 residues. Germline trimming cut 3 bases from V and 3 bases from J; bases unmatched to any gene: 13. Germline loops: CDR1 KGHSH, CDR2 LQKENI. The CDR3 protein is CASSPSRTGDHYTGELFF. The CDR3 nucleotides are TGTGCCAGCTCACCTTCCCGGACAGGCGATCATTACACCGGGGAGCTGTTTTTT.

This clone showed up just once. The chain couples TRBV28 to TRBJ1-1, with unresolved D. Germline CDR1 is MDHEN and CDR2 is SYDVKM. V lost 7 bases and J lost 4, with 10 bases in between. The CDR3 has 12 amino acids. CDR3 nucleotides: TGTGCCAGCATTCAATACGGCACTGAAGCTTTCTTT. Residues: CASIQYGTEAFF.

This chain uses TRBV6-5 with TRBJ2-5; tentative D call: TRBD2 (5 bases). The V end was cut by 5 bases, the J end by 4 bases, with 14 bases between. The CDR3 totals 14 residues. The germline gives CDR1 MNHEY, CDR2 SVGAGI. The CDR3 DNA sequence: TGTGCCAGCAGTCGACCCGGAGAGGGAGAGACCCAGTACTTC. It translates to CASSRPGEGETQYF.

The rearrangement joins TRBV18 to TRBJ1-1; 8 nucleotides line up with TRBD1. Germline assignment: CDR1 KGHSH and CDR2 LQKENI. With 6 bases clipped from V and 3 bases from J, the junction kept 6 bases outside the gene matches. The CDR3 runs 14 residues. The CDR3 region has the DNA TGTGCCAGCTCCTTGCAGGGGGCGGACACTGAAGCTTTCTTT. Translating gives CASSLQGADTEAFF.

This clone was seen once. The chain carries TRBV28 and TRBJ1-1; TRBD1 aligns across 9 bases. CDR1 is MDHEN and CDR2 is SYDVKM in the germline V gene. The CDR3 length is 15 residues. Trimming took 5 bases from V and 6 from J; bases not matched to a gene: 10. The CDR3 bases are TGTGCCAGCAGTCCAGTGACAGGGGGGAGGTCTGAAGCTTTCTTT. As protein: CASSPVTGGRSEAFF. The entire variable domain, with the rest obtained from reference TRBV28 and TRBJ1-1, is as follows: DVKVTQSSRYLVKRTGEKVFLECVQDMDHENMFWYRQDPGLGLRLIYFSYDVKMKEKGDIPEGYSVSREKKERFSLILESASTNQTSMYLCASSPVTGGRSEAFFGQGTRLTVV.

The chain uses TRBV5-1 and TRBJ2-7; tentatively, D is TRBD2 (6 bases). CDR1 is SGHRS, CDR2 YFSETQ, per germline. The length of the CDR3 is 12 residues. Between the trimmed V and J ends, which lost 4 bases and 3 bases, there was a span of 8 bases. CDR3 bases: TGCGCCAGCAGCCCCGGGGGCTACGAGCAGTACTTC. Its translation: CASSPGGYEQYF.

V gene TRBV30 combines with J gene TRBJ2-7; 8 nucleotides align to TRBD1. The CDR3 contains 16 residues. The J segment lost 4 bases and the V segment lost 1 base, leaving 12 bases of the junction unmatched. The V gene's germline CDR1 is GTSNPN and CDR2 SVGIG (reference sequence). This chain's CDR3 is CAWSELGRQGLYEQYF. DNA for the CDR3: TGTGCCTGGAGTGAACTAGGAAGACAGGGGCTTTACGAGCAGTACTTC.

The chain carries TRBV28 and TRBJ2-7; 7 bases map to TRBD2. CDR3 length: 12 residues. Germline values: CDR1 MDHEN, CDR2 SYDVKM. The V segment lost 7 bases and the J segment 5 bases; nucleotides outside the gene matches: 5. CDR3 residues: CASTWGGDEQYF. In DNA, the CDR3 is TGTGCCAGCACCTGGGGGGGGGACGAGCAGTACTTC. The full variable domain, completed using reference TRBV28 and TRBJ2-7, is DVKVTQSSRYLVKRTGEKVFLECVQDMDHENMFWYRQDPGLGLRLIYFSYDVKMKEKGDIPEGYSVSREKKERFSLILESASTNQTSMYLCASTWGGDEQYFGPGTRLTVT.

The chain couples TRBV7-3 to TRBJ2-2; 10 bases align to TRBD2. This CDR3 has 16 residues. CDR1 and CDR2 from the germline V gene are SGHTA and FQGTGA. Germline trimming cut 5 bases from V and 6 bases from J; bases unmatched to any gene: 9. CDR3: CASSPPSGSDAGELFF. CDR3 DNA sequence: TGTGCCAGCAGCCCCCCTAGCGGGAGTGACGCCGGGGAGCTGTTTTTT.

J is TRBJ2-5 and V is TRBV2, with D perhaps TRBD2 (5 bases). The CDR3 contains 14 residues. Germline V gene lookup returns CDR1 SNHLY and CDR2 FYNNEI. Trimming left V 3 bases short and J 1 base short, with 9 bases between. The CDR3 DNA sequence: TGTGCCAGCAGTGAGGAAAGCGGCCAAGAGACCCAGTACTTC. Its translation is CASSEESGQETQYF.

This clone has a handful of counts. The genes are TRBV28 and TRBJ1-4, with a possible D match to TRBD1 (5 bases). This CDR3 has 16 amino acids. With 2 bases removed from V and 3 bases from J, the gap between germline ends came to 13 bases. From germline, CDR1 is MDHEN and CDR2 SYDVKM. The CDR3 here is CASSLTGVGANEKLFF. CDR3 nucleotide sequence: TGTGCCAGCAGTTTAACAGGAGTAGGGGCTAATGAAAAACTGTTTTTT. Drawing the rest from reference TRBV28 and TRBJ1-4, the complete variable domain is DVKVTQSSRYLVKRTGEKVFLECVQDMDHENMFWYRQDPGLGLRLIYFSYDVKMKEKGDIPEGYSVSREKKERFSLILESASTNQTSMYLCASSLTGVGANEKLFFGSGTQLSVL.

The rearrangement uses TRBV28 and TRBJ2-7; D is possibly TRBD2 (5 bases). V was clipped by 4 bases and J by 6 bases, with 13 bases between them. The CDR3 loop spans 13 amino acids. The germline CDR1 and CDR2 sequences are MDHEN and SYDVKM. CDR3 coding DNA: TGTGCCAGCAGTTCGGGGTTAAAGGCCGAGCAGTACTTC. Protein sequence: CASSSGLKAEQYF.

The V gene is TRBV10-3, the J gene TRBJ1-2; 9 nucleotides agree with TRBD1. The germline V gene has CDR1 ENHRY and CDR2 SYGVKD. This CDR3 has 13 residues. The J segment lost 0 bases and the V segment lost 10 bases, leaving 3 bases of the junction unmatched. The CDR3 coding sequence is TGTGCCAACGGACAGGGGACTAACTATGGCTACACCTTC. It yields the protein CANGQGTNYGYTF.